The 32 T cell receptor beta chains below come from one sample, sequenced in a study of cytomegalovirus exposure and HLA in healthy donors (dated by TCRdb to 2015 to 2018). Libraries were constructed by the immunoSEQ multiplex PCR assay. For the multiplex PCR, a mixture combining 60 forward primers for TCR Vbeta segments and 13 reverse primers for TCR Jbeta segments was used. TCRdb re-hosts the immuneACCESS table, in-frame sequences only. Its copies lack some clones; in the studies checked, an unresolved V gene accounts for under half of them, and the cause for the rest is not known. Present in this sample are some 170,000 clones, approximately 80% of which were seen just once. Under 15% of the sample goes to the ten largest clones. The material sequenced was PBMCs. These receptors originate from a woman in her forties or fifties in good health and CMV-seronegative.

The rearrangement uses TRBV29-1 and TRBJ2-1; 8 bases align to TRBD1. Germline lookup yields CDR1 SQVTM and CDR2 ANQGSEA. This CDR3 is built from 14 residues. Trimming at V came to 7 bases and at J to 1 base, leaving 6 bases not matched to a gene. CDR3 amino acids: CSADREESYNEQFF. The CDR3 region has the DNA TGCAGCGCGGACAGGGAGGAGTCCTACAATGAGCAGTTCTTC.

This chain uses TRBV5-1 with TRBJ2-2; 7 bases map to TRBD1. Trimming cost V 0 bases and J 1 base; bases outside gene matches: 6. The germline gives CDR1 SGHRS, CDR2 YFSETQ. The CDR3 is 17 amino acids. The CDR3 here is CASSLEGGQMNTGELFF. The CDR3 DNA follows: TGCGCCAGCAGCTTGGAAGGGGGACAGATGAACACCGGGGAGCTGTTTTTT. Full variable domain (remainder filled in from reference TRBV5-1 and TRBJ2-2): KAGVTQTPRYLIKTRGQQVTLSCSPISGHRSVSWYQQTPGQGLQFLFEYFSETQRNKGNFPGRFSGRQFSNSRSEMNVSTLELGDSALYLCASSLEGGQMNTGELFFGEGSRLTVL.

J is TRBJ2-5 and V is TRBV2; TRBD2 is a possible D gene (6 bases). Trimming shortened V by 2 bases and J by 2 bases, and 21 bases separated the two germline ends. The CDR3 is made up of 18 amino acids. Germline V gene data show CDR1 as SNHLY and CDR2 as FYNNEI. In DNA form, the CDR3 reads TGTGCCAGCAGTGAACCGCGGATTAACCTTGCGGGACAAGAGACCCAGTACTTC. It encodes CASSEPRINLAGQETQYF.

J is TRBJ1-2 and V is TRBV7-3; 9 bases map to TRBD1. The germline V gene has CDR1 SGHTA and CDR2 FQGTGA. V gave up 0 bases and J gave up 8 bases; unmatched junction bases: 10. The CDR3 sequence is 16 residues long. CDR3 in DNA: TGTGCCAGCAGCTTAACTCCAACCGGGACAGGGAACGGCTACACCTTC. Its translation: CASSLTPTGTGNGYTF. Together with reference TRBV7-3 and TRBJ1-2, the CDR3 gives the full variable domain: GAGVSQTPSNKVTEKGKYVELRCDPISGHTALYWYRQSLGQGPEFLIYFQGTGAADDSGLPNDRFFAVRPEGSVSTLKIQRTERGDSAVYLCASSLTPTGTGNGYTFGSGTRLTVV.

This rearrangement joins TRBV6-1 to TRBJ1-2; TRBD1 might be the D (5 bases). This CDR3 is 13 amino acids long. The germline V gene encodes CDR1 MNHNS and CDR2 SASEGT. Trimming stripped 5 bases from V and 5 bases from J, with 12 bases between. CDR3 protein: CASSLSGDYGYTF. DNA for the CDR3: TGTGCCAGCAGTTTATCGGGGGATTATGGCTACACCTTC.

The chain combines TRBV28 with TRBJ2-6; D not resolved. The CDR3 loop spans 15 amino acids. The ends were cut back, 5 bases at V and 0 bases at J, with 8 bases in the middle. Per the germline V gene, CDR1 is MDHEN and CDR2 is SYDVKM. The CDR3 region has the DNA TGTGCCAGCAGTCCCCCCCTCTCTGGGGCCAACGTCCTGACTTTC. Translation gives CASSPPLSGANVLTF.

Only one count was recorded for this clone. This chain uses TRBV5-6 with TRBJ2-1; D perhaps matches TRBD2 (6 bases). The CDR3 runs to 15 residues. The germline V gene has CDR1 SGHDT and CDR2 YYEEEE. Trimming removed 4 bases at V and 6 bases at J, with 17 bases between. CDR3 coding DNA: TGTGCCAGCAGCCTGGCCGCGGGGCTTGGCAATGAGCAGTTCTTC. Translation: CASSLAAGLGNEQFF.

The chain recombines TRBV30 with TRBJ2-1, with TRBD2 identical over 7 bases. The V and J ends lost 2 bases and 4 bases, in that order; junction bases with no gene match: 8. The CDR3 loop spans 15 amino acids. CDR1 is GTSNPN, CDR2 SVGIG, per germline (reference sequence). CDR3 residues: CAWSPPIGGYNEQFF. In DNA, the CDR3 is TGTGCCTGGAGTCCCCCGATCGGGGGGTACAATGAGCAGTTCTTC.

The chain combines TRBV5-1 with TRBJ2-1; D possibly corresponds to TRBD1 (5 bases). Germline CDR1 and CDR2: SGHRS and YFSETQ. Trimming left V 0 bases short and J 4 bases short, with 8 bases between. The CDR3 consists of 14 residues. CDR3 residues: CASSLDQGYNEQFF. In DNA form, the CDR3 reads TGCGCCAGCAGCTTGGATCAGGGTTACAATGAGCAGTTCTTC.

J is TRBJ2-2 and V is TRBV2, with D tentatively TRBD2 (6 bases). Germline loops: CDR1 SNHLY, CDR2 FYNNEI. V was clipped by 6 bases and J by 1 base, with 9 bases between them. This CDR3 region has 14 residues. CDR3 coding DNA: TGTGCCAGCAGCCAAGCGGGGAACACCGGGGAGCTGTTTTTT. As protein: CASSQAGNTGELFF.

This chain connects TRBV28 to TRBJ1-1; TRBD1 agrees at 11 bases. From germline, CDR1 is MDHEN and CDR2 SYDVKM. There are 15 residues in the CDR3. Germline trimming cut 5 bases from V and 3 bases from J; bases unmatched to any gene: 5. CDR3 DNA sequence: TGTGCCAGCAGTGCCGGACAGGGGGCTCACACTGAAGCTTTCTTT. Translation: CASSAGQGAHTEAFF.

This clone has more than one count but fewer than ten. CDR3 sequence: CASTSERGTEAFF. The CDR3 coding sequence is TGTGCCAGCACCTCCGAAAGGGGCACTGAAGCTTTCTTT. The gene calls are TRBV6-6 and TRBJ1-1; weak D call: TRBD1 (5 bases). The CDR3 covers 13 residues. V was pared by 7 bases and J by 4 bases, with 13 bases between. CDR1 and CDR2 (germline): MNHNY, SVGAGI (reference sequence).

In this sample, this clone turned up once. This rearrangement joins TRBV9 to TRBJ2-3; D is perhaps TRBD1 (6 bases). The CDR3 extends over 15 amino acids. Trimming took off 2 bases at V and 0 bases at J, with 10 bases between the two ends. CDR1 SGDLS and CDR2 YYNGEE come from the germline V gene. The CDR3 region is CASSVEGVSTDTQYF. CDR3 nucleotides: TGTGCCAGCAGCGTCGAGGGGGTGAGCACAGATACGCAGTATTTT.

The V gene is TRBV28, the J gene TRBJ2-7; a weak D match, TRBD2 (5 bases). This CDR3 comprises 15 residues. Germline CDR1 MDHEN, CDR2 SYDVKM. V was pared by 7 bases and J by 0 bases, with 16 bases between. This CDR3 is CASTGLTMSSYEQYF. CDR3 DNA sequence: TGTGCCAGCACCGGACTGACCATGAGCTCCTACGAGCAGTACTTC.

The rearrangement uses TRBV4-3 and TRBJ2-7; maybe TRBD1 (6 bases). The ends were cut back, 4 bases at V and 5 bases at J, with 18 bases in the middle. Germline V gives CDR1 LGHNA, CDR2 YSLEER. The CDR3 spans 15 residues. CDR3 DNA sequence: TGCGCCAGCAGCCTTCCAAGGGGGAATAGAGACGAGCAGTACTTC. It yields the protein CASSLPRGNRDEQYF.

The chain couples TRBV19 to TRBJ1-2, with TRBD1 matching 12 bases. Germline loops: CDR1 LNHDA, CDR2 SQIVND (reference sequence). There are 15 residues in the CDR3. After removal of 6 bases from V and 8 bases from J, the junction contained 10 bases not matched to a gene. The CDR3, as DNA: TGTGCCAGTAGAATGAGGGGACAGGGGGCTTACGGCTACACCTTC. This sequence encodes CASRMRGQGAYGYTF.

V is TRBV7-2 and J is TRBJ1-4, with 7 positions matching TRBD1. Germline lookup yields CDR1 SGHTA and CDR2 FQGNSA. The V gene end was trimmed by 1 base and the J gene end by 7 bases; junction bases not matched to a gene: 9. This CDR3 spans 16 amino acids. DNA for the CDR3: TGTGCCAGCAGCTTAGTTGGGGCAGGGGGATTTGAAAAACTGTTTTTT. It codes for CASSLVGAGGFEKLFF.

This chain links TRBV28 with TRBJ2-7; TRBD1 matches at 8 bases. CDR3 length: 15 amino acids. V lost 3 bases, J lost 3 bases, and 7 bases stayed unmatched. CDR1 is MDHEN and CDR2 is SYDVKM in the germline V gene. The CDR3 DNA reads TGTGCCAGCAGTTTTTCCGGACAGGGTAGCTACGAGCAGTACTTC. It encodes CASSFSGQGSYEQYF. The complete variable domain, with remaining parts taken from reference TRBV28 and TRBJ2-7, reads DVKVTQSSRYLVKRTGEKVFLECVQDMDHENMFWYRQDPGLGLRLIYFSYDVKMKEKGDIPEGYSVSREKKERFSLILESASTNQTSMYLCASSFSGQGSYEQYFGPGTRLTVT.

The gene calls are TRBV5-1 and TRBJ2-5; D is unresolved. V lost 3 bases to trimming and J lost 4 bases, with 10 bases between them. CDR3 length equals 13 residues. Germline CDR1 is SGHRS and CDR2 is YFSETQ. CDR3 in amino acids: CASSSGSGETQYF. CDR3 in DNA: TGCGCCAGCAGCTCCGGCTCGGGAGAGACCCAGTACTTC. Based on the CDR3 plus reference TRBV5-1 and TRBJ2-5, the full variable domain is KAGVTQTPRYLIKTRGQQVTLSCSPISGHRSVSWYQQTPGQGLQFLFEYFSETQRNKGNFPGRFSGRQFSNSRSEMNVSTLELGDSALYLCASSSGSGETQYFGPGTRLLVL.

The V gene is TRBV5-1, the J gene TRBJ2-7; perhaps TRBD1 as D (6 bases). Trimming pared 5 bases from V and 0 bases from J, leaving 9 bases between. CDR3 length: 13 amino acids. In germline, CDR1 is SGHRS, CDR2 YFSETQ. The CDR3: CASRTGDSYEQYF. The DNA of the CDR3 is TGCGCCAGCAGGACAGGCGACTCCTACGAGCAGTACTTC.

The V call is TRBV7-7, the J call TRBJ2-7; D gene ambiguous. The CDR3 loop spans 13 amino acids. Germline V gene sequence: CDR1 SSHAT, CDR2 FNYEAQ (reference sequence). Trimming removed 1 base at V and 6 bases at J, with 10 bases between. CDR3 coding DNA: TGTGCCAGCAGCTTAGGGGCAGAACGCGAGCAGTACTTC. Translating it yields CASSLGAEREQYF.

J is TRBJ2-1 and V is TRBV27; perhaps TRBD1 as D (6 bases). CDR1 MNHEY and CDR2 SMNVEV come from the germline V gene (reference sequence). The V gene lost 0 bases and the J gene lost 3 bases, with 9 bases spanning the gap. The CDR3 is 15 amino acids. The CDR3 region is CASSLSGAIYNEQFF. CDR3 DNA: TGTGCCAGCAGTTTATCGGGGGCTATCTACAATGAGCAGTTCTTC.

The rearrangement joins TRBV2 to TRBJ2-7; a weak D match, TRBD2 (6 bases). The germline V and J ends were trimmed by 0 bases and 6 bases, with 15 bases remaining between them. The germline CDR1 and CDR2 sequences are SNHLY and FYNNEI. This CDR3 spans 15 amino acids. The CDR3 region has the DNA TGTGCCAGCAGTGAAGCTGGACGTAGCGGTTCCGAGCAGTACTTC. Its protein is CASSEAGRSGSEQYF.

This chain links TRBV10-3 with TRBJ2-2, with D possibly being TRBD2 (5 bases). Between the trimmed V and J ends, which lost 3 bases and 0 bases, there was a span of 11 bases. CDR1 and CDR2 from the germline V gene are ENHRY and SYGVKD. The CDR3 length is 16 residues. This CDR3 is CAISEISGTNTGELFF. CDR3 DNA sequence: TGTGCCATCAGTGAAATCAGCGGAACGAACACCGGGGAGCTGTTTTTT.

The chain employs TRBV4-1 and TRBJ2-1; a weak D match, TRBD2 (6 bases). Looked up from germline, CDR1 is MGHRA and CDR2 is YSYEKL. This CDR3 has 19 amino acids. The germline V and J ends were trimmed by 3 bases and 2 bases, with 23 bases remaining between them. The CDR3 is CASSHLIQRVREPYNEQFF. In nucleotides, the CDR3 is TGCGCCAGCAGCCACCTAATCCAACGGGTCCGGGAGCCCTACAATGAGCAGTTCTTC.

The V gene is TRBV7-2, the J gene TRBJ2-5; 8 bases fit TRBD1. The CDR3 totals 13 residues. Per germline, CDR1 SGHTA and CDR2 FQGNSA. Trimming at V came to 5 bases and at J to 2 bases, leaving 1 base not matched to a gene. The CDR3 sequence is CASSGTGQETQYF. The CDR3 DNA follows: TGTGCCAGCAGCGGGACAGGTCAAGAGACCCAGTACTTC. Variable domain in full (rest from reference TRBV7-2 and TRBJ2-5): GAGVSQSPSNKVTEKGKDVELRCDPISGHTALYWYRQSLGQGLEFLIYFQGNSAPDKSGLPSDRFSAERTGGSVSTLTIQRTQQEDSAVYLCASSGTGQETQYFGPGTRLLVL.

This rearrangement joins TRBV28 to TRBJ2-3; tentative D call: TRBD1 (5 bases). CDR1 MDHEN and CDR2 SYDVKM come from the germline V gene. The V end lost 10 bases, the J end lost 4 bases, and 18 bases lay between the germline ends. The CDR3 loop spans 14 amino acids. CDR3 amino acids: CATSDRVGPDTQYF. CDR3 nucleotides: TGTGCCACCTCGGATCGGGTGGGGCCAGATACGCAGTATTTT. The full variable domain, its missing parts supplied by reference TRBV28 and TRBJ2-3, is DVKVTQSSRYLVKRTGEKVFLECVQDMDHENMFWYRQDPGLGLRLIYFSYDVKMKEKGDIPEGYSVSREKKERFSLILESASTNQTSMYLCATSDRVGPDTQYFGPGTRLTVL.

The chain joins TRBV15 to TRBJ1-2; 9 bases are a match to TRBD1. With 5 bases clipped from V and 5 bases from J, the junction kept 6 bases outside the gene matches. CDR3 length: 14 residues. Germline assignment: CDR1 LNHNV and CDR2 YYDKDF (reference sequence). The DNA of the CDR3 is TGTGCCACCAGCGTCGGGACAGGGAATTATGGCTACACCTTC. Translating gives CATSVGTGNYGYTF.

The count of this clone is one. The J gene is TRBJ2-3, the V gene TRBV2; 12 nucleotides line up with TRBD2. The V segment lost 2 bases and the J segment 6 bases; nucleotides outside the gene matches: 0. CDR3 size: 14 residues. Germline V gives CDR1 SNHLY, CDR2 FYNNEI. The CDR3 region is CASSETSGRDTQYF. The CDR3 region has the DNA TGTGCCAGCAGTGAAACTAGCGGGAGGGATACGCAGTATTTT.

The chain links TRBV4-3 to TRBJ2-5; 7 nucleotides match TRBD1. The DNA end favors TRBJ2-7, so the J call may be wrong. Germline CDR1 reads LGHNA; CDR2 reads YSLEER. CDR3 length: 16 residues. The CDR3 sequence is CASSQDRQGVSYEQYF. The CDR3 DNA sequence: TGCGCCAGCAGCCAAGATCGCCAGGGGGTCTCCTACGAGCAGTACTTC.

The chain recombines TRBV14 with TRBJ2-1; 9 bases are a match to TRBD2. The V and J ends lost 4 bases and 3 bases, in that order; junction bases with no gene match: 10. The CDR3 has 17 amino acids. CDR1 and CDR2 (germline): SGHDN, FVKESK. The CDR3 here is CASSLLGTSLHYNEQFF. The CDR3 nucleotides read TGTGCCAGCAGCCTTCTTGGGACTAGCTTGCACTACAATGAGCAGTTCTTC.

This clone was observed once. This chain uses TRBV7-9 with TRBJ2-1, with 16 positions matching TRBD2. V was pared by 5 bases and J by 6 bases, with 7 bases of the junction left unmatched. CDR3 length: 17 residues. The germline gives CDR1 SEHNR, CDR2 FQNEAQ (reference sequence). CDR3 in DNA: TGTGCCAGCAGCCGCCAGGGACTAGCGGGAGGGGGCAATGAGCAGTTCTTC. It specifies CASSRQGLAGGGNEQFF.